A selection of T cell receptor beta chains follows, all from one sample in a study of metastatic and nonmetastatic thyroid tumors. TCRdb redid the clone calls on the PCR reads using MiXCR. The sample lists approximately 21,000 clones, under 30% occurring once. Sequencing was performed on blood. These receptors were obtained from a male donor with papillary thyroid cancer or a benign thyroid nodule (not recorded which). Some clones in this sample may be carry-over from other donors' samples. CDR3s include the opening cysteine and the closing phenylalanine or tryptophan. The D gene is left open where the match is weak. Only part of the rows carry a size: once, few, many, or a class if the clone is expanded.

CDR3aa	CDR3nt	v_gene	abundance	j_gene	len	d_gene
CASSQQGSGTDTQYF	TGTGCCAGCAGCCAACAGGGGTCCGGCACAGATACGCAGTATTTT	TRBV4-2	once	TRBJ2-3	15	-
CASREDGYTF	TGTGCCAGCAGGGAAGATGGCTACACCTTC	TRBV6-1	many	TRBJ1-2	10	-
CASRDSSSYNEQFF	TGTGCCAGCAGGGACTCGAGCTCCTACAATGAGCAGTTCTTC	TRBV2	many	TRBJ2-1	14	-
CASRLQTNVLTF	TGTGCCAGTAGGCTGCAGACCAACGTCCTGACTTTC	TRBV19	few	TRBJ2-6	12	-
CATSDHQSGGSTHEQFF	TGTGCCACCAGTGATCACCAGTCGGGCGGGAGTACCCATGAGCAGTTCTTC	TRBV24-1	many	TRBJ2-1	17	TRBD2
CASSAWGVSNTEAFF	TGCGCCAGCAGCGCCTGGGGGGTTTCCAACACTGAAGCTTTCTTT	TRBV5-1	many	TRBJ1-1	15	-
CASSLSGRGVTEAFF	TGTGCCAGCAGTTTATCAGGCAGGGGGGTCACTGAAGCTTTCTTT	TRBV27	-	TRBJ1-1	15	TRBD1
CASILAGLNNEQFF	TGTGCCAGTATCCTAGCGGGACTAAACAATGAGCAGTTCTTC	TRBV19	few	TRBJ2-1	14	TRBD2
CASSLKSGGLYNEQFF	TGTGCCAGCAGCTTAAAATCGGGGGGCCTCTACAATGAGCAGTTCTTC	TRBV11-1	-	TRBJ2-1	16	-
CASKLAGVQETQYF	TGTGCCAGCAAGCTAGCGGGAGTGCAGGAGACCCAGTACTTC	TRBV2	many	TRBJ2-5	14	TRBD2
CASSDNYGYTF	TGTGCCAGCAGCGACAACTATGGCTACACCTTC	TRBV2	many	TRBJ1-2	11	-
CATSRDLGKRGELFF	TGTGCCACCAGCAGAGATCTCGGGAAAAGAGGGGAGCTGTTTTTT	TRBV15	many	TRBJ2-2	15	-
CASRGGTSGINEQYF	TGTGCCAGCAGGGGAGGGACTAGCGGGATAAACGAGCAGTACTTC	TRBV12-3/TRBV12-4	many	TRBJ2-7	15	TRBD2
CASSLRLAGVYSEQFF	TGTGCCAGCAGCCTCAGACTAGCGGGAGTATACAGTGAGCAGTTCTTC	TRBV11-2	-	TRBJ2-1	16	TRBD2
CASSPPRADSYNEQFF	TGTGCCAGTAGTCCCCCGAGAGCGGACTCCTACAATGAGCAGTTCTTC	TRBV27	many	TRBJ2-1	16	-
CASSSTSGSNTGELFF	TGTGCCAGCAGTTCAACTAGCGGGTCGAACACCGGGGAGCTGTTTTTT	TRBV6-5	few	TRBJ2-2	16	TRBD2
CAISDTLAGQETQYF	TGTGCCATCAGTGATACCCTAGCGGGACAAGAGACCCAGTACTTC	TRBV10-3	few	TRBJ2-5	15	TRBD2
CASSLLGTTNEKLFF	TGTGCCAGCAGCTTACTGGGGACAACTAATGAAAAACTGTTTTTT	TRBV7-2	-	TRBJ1-4	15	-
CASQPGQTSNQPQHF	TGTGCCAGTCAACCCGGACAAACTAGCAATCAGCCCCAGCATTTT	TRBV19	many	TRBJ1-5	15	-
CASSFSGGPSGNTIYF	TGTGCCAGCAGCTTTTCAGGGGGTCCCTCTGGAAACACCATATATTTT	TRBV7-8	once	TRBJ1-3	16	TRBD1
CASTSGTSEVGELFF	TGTGCCAGCACCTCCGGGACTAGCGAGGTCGGGGAGCTGTTTTTT	TRBV6-2/TRBV6-3	-	TRBJ2-2	15	TRBD2
CAWSFQDSFNNSPLHF	TGTGCCTGGAGTTTCCAAGACAGCTTTAATAATTCACCCCTCCACTTT	TRBV30	medium-sized	TRBJ1-6	16	-
CASSAIETVNTEAFF	TGTGCCAGTAGTGCTATAGAAACAGTGAACACTGAAGCTTTCTTT	TRBV19	many	TRBJ1-1	15	-
CSARTQDRGTYEQYF	TGCAGTGCTAGAACTCAAGATCGGGGAACCTACGAGCAGTACTTC	TRBV20-1	-	TRBJ2-7	15	-